This record covers a single TCR beta chain. Antigen: not known. Primers used in a second PCR of roughly 7 to 12 cycles were a sample-barcoded 5' primer and a J-beta primer mix. Every single cDNA molecule received a tag from a template-switch adaptor with 12 random nucleotides. TCRdb fed the 5' RACE reads into MiXCR, producing one record per CDR3 protein. The sample lists about 1.4 million distinct CDR3 sequences; approximately 63% were seen once. This record belongs to a study of blood T cells in healthy people across ages. V shed 5 bases, J shed 0 bases, and the junction held 7 bases outside the gene matches. The CDR3 extends over 18 amino acids. Germline V gene sequence: CDR1 SNHLY, CDR2 FYNNEI. Whole-study results and caveats: Roughly linear declines in TCR beta diversity per million T cells occurred with age.

This clonotype was obtained from a man aged 18 to 35 in good health. This chain links TRBV2 with TRBJ1-4, with 12 nucleotides matching TRBD1. The sample consisted of blood. The CDR3 nucleotides read TGTGCCAGCAGTCCCGGGACAGGGGGCTCCTCAACTAATGAAAAACTGTTTTTT. This sequence encodes CASSPGTGGSSTNEKLFF.